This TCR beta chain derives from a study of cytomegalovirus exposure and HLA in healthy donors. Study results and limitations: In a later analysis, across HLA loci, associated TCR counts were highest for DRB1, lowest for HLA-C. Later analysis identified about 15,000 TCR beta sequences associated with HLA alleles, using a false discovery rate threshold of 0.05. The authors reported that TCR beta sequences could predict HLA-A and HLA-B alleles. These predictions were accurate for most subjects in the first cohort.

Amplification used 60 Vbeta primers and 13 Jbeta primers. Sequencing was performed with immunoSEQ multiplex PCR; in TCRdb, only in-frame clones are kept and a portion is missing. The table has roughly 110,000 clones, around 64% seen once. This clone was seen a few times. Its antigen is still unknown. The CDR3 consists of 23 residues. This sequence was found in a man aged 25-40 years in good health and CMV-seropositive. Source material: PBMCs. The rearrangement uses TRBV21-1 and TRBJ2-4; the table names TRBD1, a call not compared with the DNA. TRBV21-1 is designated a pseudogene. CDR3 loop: CASSKFRGGGGQGLAMFQNSQYF. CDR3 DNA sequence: TGTGCCAGCAGCAAATTCAGGGGGGGTGGGGGACAGGGGTTGGCGATGTTCCAAAACAGTCAGTACTTC.